The rows below give T cell receptor beta chains drawn from one sample of a study of blood T cell repertoires in COVID-19. Some clones are missing from TCRdb's copy, which holds only in-frame ones; the method was immunoSEQ multiplex PCR. The repertoire holds some 50,000 clones, with around 83% as singletons. Material: PBMCs or T cells enriched from blood (not recorded which). Source of these receptors: a woman in her forties or fifties who had recovered from COVID-19. CDR3s include the opening cysteine and the closing phenylalanine or tryptophan. The order of the fields is D gene, J gene, V gene, clone size, CDR3 protein, CDR3 DNA. A D gene is named only where the DNA matches it firmly. The listing skips clone size in some rows; elsewhere it reads once, few, many or a size class.

TRBD1	TRBJ1-1	TRBV5-1	.	CASSSSTGWNTEAFF	TGCGCCAGCAGCTCATCGACAGGGTGGAACACTGAAGCTTTCTTT
.	TRBJ1-1	TRBV15	few	CATSSQLTGQTNTEAFF	TGTGCCACCAGCAGTCAGTTAACTGGACAGACGAACACTGAAGCTTTCTTT
.	TRBJ1-2	TRBV3-1/TRBV3-2	.	CASSSSWGGYGYTF	TGTGCCAGCAGCTCCTCCTGGGGGGGCTATGGCTACACCTTC
TRBD1	TRBJ2-1	TRBV6-5	.	CAILPGQGLEQFF	TGTGCCATCTTACCGGGACAGGGCCTTGAGCAGTTCTTC
TRBD1	TRBJ2-7	TRBV5-1	.	CASSPGQGAWEQYF	TGCGCCAGCAGCCCCGGACAGGGGGCATGGGAGCAGTACTTC
.	TRBJ1-1	TRBV19	.	CASSIVGRPNTEAFF	TGTGCCAGTAGTATCGTGGGCAGACCGAACACTGAAGCTTTCTTT
TRBD1	TRBJ1-5	TRBV19	.	CASSPIVDRVRFQPQHF	TGTGCCAGTAGCCCCATTGTAGACAGGGTTCGTTTTCAGCCCCAGCATTTT
TRBD2	TRBJ2-4	TRBV4-1	.	CASSQGTSGSRIQYF	TGCGCCAGCAGCCAAGGGACTAGCGGGAGTCGCATTCAGTACTTC
TRBD2	TRBJ2-3	TRBV19	.	CASSIGGGGGASDTQYF	TGTGCCAGTAGTATAGGAGGAGGCGGGGGGGCCTCAGATACGCAGTATTTT
TRBD2	TRBJ2-3	TRBV14	.	CASSQEPGLAGLDTQYF	TGTGCCAGCAGCCAAGAACCGGGACTAGCGGGTTTAGATACGCAGTATTTT
.	TRBJ1-2	TRBV5-6	few	CASSQIKTDYGYTF	TGTGCCAGCAGCCAGATCAAGACAGACTATGGCTACACCTTC
TRBD1	TRBJ2-7	TRBV18	.	CASSPQGQGYEQYF	TGTGCCAGCTCCCCCCAAGGACAGGGCTACGAGCAGTACTTC
.	TRBJ2-5	TRBV5-1	.	CASSRPTGTQETQYF	TGCGCCAGCAGCCGGCCGACAGGGACTCAAGAGACCCAGTACTTC
.	TRBJ2-7	TRBV23-1	.	CASTLKTGMIREQYF	TGCGCCAGCACCCTCAAGACAGGTATGATAAGGGAGCAGTACTTC
.	TRBJ2-1	TRBV5-1	.	CASSFGQSITSYNEQFF	TGCGCCAGCAGCTTCGGACAGAGTATAACCTCCTACAATGAGCAGTTCTTC
TRBD1	TRBJ1-2	TRBV19	.	CASSIFGTGAVDYGYTF	TGTGCCAGTAGTATTTTTGGGACAGGCGCCGTTGACTATGGCTACACCTTC
TRBD1	TRBJ1-1	TRBV5-6	.	CASSATRGLNTEAFF	TGTGCCAGCAGCGCTACCAGGGGGCTGAACACTGAAGCTTTCTTT
.	TRBJ1-1	TRBV28	.	CASSLILGPNTEAFF	TGTGCCAGCAGTTTAATTCTAGGCCCTAACACTGAAGCTTTCTTT
TRBD1	TRBJ2-1	TRBV27	.	CASSLRTGRNEQFF	TGTGCCAGCAGCCTCCGGACAGGGAGGAATGAGCAGTTCTTC
TRBD2	TRBJ2-5	TRBV6-2/TRBV6-3	once	CASSYSGTRQETQYF	TGTGCCAGCAGTTACTCCGGGACTAGACAAGAGACCCAGTACTTC
.	TRBJ1-4	TRBV2	.	CASSEARGANEKLFF	TGTGCCAGCAGTGAAGCGCGGGGGGCTAATGAAAAACTGTTTTTT
.	TRBJ1-3	TRBV21-1	.	CASSKRGGQGSGNTIYF	TGTGCCAGCAGCAAAAGGGGGGGGCAGGGATCCGGAAACACCATATATTTT
.	TRBJ2-3	TRBV28	.	CASSLPGTDTQYF	TGTGCCAGCAGTCTACCCGGTACAGATACGCAGTATTTT